This T cell receptor beta chain was documented in a study of T cell repertoires in cytomegalovirus infection. At the level of the study: Indications came from public TCR beta signatures; they pointed to CMV infection and to a matching HLA type.

V lost 1 base and J lost 5, with 11 bases in between. In germline, CDR1 is SGHVS, CDR2 FQNEAQ. CDR3 length equals 14 residues. This clonotype has a count of ten or more. The antigen remains unidentified. A single record per CDR3 protein comes from TCRdb applying MiXCR to the reads. In the table there are more than 200,000 distinct CDR3 sequences, approximately 9% of which are singletons. Study-wide points: HLA-C-restricted TCR beta clonotypes specific for CMV led the ex vivo response. Identification of carriers of CMV plus the relevant HLA was performed using cumulative public TCR beta family frequency.

Sequencing used PBMCs. This clonotype was obtained from a human donor in good health (CMV status not recorded). Some clones in this sample may be carry-over from other donors' samples. The chain joins TRBV7-8 to TRBJ2-5; possibly TRBD1 for D (5 bases). The CDR3 here is CASSLVWGWETQYF. The CDR3 bases are TGTGCCAGCAGCTTAGTGTGGGGCTGGGAGACCCAGTACTTC. Combining the CDR3 with reference TRBV7-8 and TRBJ2-5 gives the whole variable domain GAGVSQSPRYKVAKRGQDVALRCDPISGHVSLFWYQQALGQGPEFLTYFQNEAQLDKSGLPSDRFFAERPEGSVSTLKIQRTQQEDSAVYLCASSLVWGWETQYFGPGTRLLVL.